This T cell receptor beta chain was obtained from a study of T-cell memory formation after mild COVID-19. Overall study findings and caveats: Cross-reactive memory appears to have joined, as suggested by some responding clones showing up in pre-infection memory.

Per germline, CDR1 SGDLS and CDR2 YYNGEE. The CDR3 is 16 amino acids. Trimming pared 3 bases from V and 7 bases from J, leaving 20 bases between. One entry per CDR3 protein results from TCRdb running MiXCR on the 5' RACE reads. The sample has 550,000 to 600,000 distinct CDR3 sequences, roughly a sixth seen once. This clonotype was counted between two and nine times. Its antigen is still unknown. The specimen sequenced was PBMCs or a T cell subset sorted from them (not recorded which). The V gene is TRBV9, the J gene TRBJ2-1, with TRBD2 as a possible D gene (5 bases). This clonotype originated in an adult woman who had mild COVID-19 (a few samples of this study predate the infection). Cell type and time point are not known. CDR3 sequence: CASSAPGTRVGNEQFF. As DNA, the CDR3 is TGTGCCAGCAGCGCTCCGGGAACTAGGGTAGGGAATGAGCAGTTCTTC.